Listed below are T cell receptor beta chains from one sample, sequenced in a study of cytomegalovirus exposure and HLA in healthy donors. The protocol was immunoSEQ multiplex PCR, while the TCRdb copy is restricted to in-frame clones and leaves out a portion. The sample contains about 190,000 clones, almost 80% of which appear only once. The sample comprised PBMCs. These receptors were collected from a woman aged 18-29 years in good health and CMV-seronegative. CDR3s leave out the opening cysteine and the closing phenylalanine or tryptophan.

TRBJ1-5 15 TRBV4-1 ASSQLTVLDSNQPQH
TRBJ1-6 14 TRBV28 ASSPGVYHPNSPLH
TRBJ1-3 15 TRBV9 ASSEAVGGFSGNTIY
TRBJ2-7 13 TRBV28 ASSPSDRDSHEQY
TRBJ1-5 13 TRBV28 ASTNLGGSNQPQH
TRBJ2-3 12 TRBV27 ASRRDRGQDTQY
TRBJ2-5 13 TRBV28 ASSPSTVNQETQY
TRBJ2-5 13 TRBV7-2 ASSLARAVQETQY
TRBJ1-1 11 TRBV29-1 SVEEAPNTEAF
TRBJ2-1 9 TRBV14 ASSHSDQQF
TRBJ2-1 10 TRBV6-1 ASSEAPGEQF
TRBJ2-7 12 TRBV7-2 ASSWREGPYEQY
TRBJ2-7 10 TRBV30 AGGSVTYEQY
TRBJ1-2 13 TRBV9 ASSPTGQANYGYT
TRBJ2-5 13 TRBV30 AWSQLAGGSETQY
TRBJ1-2 12 TRBV10-3 AISSDRGIYGYT
TRBJ1-4 15 TRBV5-4 ASSLVGQGIGLEKLF
TRBJ2-5 12 TRBV5-6 ASSYATGLETQY
TRBJ1-2 11 TRBV10-3 ATRVGQGDGYT
TRBJ2-1 13 TRBV30 ACRTSGRRGDEQF
TRBJ1-2 12 TRBV18 ASSPGTGNYGYT
TRBJ1-4 10 TRBV30 AWVDRDEKLF
TRBJ1-2 11 TRBV7-6 ASSLAGAMGYT
TRBJ2-3 13 TRBV19 ASSKGTEGTDTQY
TRBJ1-6 14 TRBV4-1 ASSPTRAGNNSPLH
TRBJ1-6 11 TRBV6-5 ASLATYNSPLH
TRBJ2-3 12 TRBV7-2 ASSLGLAGSTQY
TRBJ1-4 10 TRBV5-6 ASSLGGEKLF
TRBJ1-5 15 TRBV9 ASSVGDGRGSNQPQH
TRBJ2-2 11 TRBV7-9 ASSFAFTGELF
TRBJ2-7 12 TRBV27 ASSVLDSSYEQY
TRBJ2-1 13 TRBV10-3 AISESTDRDSTQF
TRBJ1-2 11 TRBV5-1 ASSAGLYYGYT
TRBJ2-5 10 TRBV2 ASNVRGETQY
TRBJ1-3 13 TRBV4-1 ASSQARASGNTIY
TRBJ2-5 12 TRBV14 ASSRTENQETQY
TRBJ1-1 12 TRBV28 ASSFSLGQFEAF
TRBJ2-2 13 TRBV6-5 ASSRDRGNTGELF
TRBJ2-7 14 TRBV5-1 ASSLGGSSSSYEQY
TRBJ1-5 14 TRBV28 ASSGTGGTSNQPQH
TRBJ1-2 12 TRBV5-8 ASSLQGMNYGYT
TRBJ2-7 8 TRBV29-1 SVYNYEQY
TRBJ1-2 13 TRBV6-6 ASSYGLAGSYGYT
TRBJ2-3 14 TRBV13 ASSSAGGGVSDTQY
TRBJ1-1 11 TRBV15 ATSRVGVSEAF
TRBJ1-5 11 TRBV29-1 SVAGGAGQPQH
TRBJ2-5 13 TRBV6-1 ASRRTSGGGETQY
TRBJ2-3 14 TRBV11-3 ASSFGAGGPGDTQY
TRBJ1-1 9 TRBV30 AWSSKTEAF
TRBJ1-1 9 TRBV30 AWGSAAEAF
TRBJ2-7 11 TRBV29-1 SVSSTSSYEQY
TRBJ1-1 12 TRBV27 ASSPRGGRTEAF
TRBJ1-1 13 TRBV19 ASSTGRGGNTEAF
TRBJ2-7 12 TRBV10-3 AISEGQGPWEQY
TRBJ2-5 15 TRBV4-1 ASSQDRGSGFEETQY
TRBJ1-1 12 TRBV27 ASSNGQGNTEAF